Listed below are T cell receptor beta chains from one sample, sequenced in a study of cytomegalovirus exposure and HLA in healthy donors. The repertoire was sequenced with immunoSEQ multiplex PCR; TCRdb's copy has only in-frame clones and lacks some. Of 150,000 to 200,000 clones listed, 70% to 90% are singletons. Material for sequencing was PBMCs. All receptors derive from a woman aged 30 to 39 in good health and CMV-seronegative. The CDR3 runs from the conserved cysteine through the conserved F or W. Fields, in order: CDR3 length, D gene, J gene, V gene, clone size, CDR3 DNA, CDR3 protein. A D gene is named only where the DNA matches it firmly. A row's size may be missing; if present it is once, few, many or a size class.

CDR3 length: 17
D gene: NA
J gene: TRBJ1-2
V gene: TRBV5-1
clone size: few
CDR3 DNA: TGCGCCAGCAGCTTGCAGGGCTCGGGGGAGATTAACTATGGCTACACCTTC
CDR3 protein: CASSLQGSGEINYGYTF

CDR3 length: 14
D gene: TRBD1
J gene: TRBJ1-1
V gene: TRBV28
clone size: few
CDR3 DNA: TGTGCCAGCAGTTTTAGGACAGGGAACACTGAAGCTTTCTTT
CDR3 protein: CASSFRTGNTEAFF

CDR3 length: 12
D gene: NA
J gene: TRBJ2-7
V gene: TRBV27
clone size: NA
CDR3 DNA: TGTGCCAGCAGTTTCGGAGGCTACGAGCAGTACTTC
CDR3 protein: CASSFGGYEQYF

CDR3 length: 19
D gene: NA
J gene: TRBJ2-1
V gene: TRBV28
clone size: NA
CDR3 DNA: TGTGCCAGCAGCTCCGAAGATCCAGGGGGGTTAAGCTCCTACAATGAGCAGTTCTTC
CDR3 protein: CASSSEDPGGLSSYNEQFF

CDR3 length: 14
D gene: NA
J gene: TRBJ1-5
V gene: TRBV6-1
clone size: NA
CDR3 DNA: TGTGCCAGCAGTGAAGTTACGGTGAATCAGCCCCAGCATTTT
CDR3 protein: CASSEVTVNQPQHF

CDR3 length: 14
D gene: TRBD1
J gene: TRBJ1-6
V gene: TRBV5-5
clone size: NA
CDR3 DNA: TGTGCCAGCAGCTTGGCACAGGGGAATTCACCCCTCCACTTT
CDR3 protein: CASSLAQGNSPLHF

CDR3 length: 16
D gene: NA
J gene: TRBJ2-5
V gene: TRBV9
clone size: NA
CDR3 DNA: TGTGCCAGCAGCGTAGGAGCACAGCTAACCCAAGAGACCCAGTACTTC
CDR3 protein: CASSVGAQLTQETQYF

CDR3 length: 14
D gene: NA
J gene: TRBJ2-7
V gene: TRBV28
clone size: NA
CDR3 DNA: TGTGCCAGCAGTGCGCACGGGAGCACCTACGAGCAGTACTTC
CDR3 protein: CASSAHGSTYEQYF

CDR3 length: 10
D gene: NA
J gene: TRBJ2-5
V gene: TRBV20-1
clone size: once
CDR3 DNA: TGCAGTGGGTGGGAGGAGACCCAGTACTTC
CDR3 protein: CSGWEETQYF

CDR3 length: 10
D gene: NA
J gene: TRBJ1-1
V gene: TRBV29-1
clone size: NA
CDR3 DNA: TGCAGCGCGGGGGATATTGAAGCTTTCTTT
CDR3 protein: CSAGDIEAFF

CDR3 length: 14
D gene: NA
J gene: TRBJ2-1
V gene: TRBV27
clone size: NA
CDR3 DNA: TGTGCCAGCAGTTTAGGAGCGGGTAACAATGAGCAGTTCTTC
CDR3 protein: CASSLGAGNNEQFF